This TCR beta chain emerged from a study of lymphopenia after photon versus proton radiotherapy. The sample holds one count of this clone. Its antigen is not known. Trimming took 0 bases from V and 6 from J, leaving 8 bases between them. This CDR3 is 14 amino acids long. CDR1 is LGHNA, CDR2 YNFKEQ, per germline. General study results and limits: Authors raise, but do not show, better survival with proton therapy. After the lymphocyte nadir, photon-treated repertoires showed oligoclonal expansion, especially of CD8+ Temra cells. Proton therapy kept repertoires fairly stable, unlike photons, which gained effector/memory cells.

Generated by immunoSEQ multiplex PCR, the TCRdb table keeps only in-frame clones and is missing some. The sample has more than 25,000 clones, about 87% seen once; the top ten hold around 19%. The sequencing used peripheral blood, collected from a patient treated with photon-based radiotherapy. The sequence was obtained from a man between 45 and 60 years old with gastric cancer. This chain links TRBV4-2 with TRBJ1-4; a possible D gene is TRBD1 (5 bases). This chain's CDR3 is CASSQDSGYEKLFF. CDR3 coding DNA: TGTGCCAGCAGCCAAGATTCAGGGTATGAAAAACTGTTTTTT.